The 15 T cell receptor beta chains below all came from one sample that was sequenced in a study of cytomegalovirus exposure and HLA in healthy donors. The PCR was carried out with 60 Vbeta primers and 13 Jbeta primers. The assay was immunoSEQ multiplex PCR, and TCRdb's table has in-frame clones only and misses some. The sample records some 200,000 clones, around 75% being singletons. Sequenced sample: PBMCs. These TCRs come from a male donor in good health and CMV-seropositive.

This clone came up a few times. The chain joins TRBV5-4 to TRBJ2-5; TRBD2 matches 12 bases. The CDR3 is 14 residues long. V shed 5 bases, J shed 4 bases, and the junction held 3 bases outside the gene matches. The germline V gene has CDR1 SGHNT and CDR2 YYREEE (reference sequence). The CDR3 spells CASRLAGGPETQYF. In DNA, the CDR3 is TGTGCCAGCAGGCTAGCGGGGGGGCCAGAGACCCAGTACTTC.

This chain uses TRBV4-1 with TRBJ2-7; 7 nucleotides align to TRBD1. Trimming cost V 0 bases and J 7 bases; bases outside gene matches: 6. Germline CDR1 is MGHRA and CDR2 is YSYEKL. The CDR3 sequence is 14 residues long. CDR3 residues: CASSQEGGPGEQYF. The CDR3 nucleotides are TGCGCCAGCAGCCAAGAAGGGGGCCCCGGGGAGCAGTACTTC.

The chain is built from TRBV2 and TRBJ1-5, with TRBD1 matching over 9 bases. Trimming removed 4 bases from V and 6 bases from J; junction bases left unmatched: 7. Germline V CDR1 and CDR2: SNHLY, FYNNEI. This CDR3 has 15 residues. The CDR3 spells CASSGGTGKGQPQHF. CDR3 nucleotide sequence: TGTGCCAGCAGTGGGGGGACAGGGAAGGGTCAGCCCCAGCATTTT. The whole variable domain, filled in from reference TRBV2 and TRBJ1-5, reads EPEVTQTPSHQVTQMGQEVILRCVPISNHLYFYWYRQILGQKVEFLVSFYNNEISEKSEIFDDQFSVERPDGSNFTLKIRSTKLEDSAMYFCASSGGTGKGQPQHFGDGTRLSIL.

The chain uses TRBV5-1 and TRBJ1-3, with a possible D match to TRBD1 (5 bases). This CDR3 spans 14 amino acids. Per the germline V gene, CDR1 is SGHRS and CDR2 is YFSETQ. V lost 8 bases and J lost 2, with 14 bases in between. The CDR3 bases are TGCGCCAGACAAGGGGCGAAGGCTGGAAACACCATATATTTT. It codes for CARQGAKAGNTIYF.

The J gene is TRBJ2-1, the V gene TRBV7-2, with 12 bases aligning to TRBD2. The ends lost 7 bases at V and 9 bases at J; junction bases unmatched: 13. The CDR3 runs 16 residues. CDR1 SGHTA and CDR2 FQGNSA come from the germline V gene. In DNA, the CDR3 is TGTGCCAGCACCCCCCCCTCTAGCGGGGGGGTCGGTGAGCAGTTCTTC. Encoded protein: CASTPPSSGGVGEQFF.

The V and J genes are TRBV7-9 and TRBJ2-7; 11 nucleotides agree with TRBD2. Trimming removed 5 bases from V and 4 bases from J; junction bases left unmatched: 7. Germline assignment: CDR1 SEHNR and CDR2 FQNEAQ (reference sequence). The CDR3 is made up of 15 amino acids. This chain's CDR3 is CASSPPGLADYEQYF. DNA for the CDR3: TGTGCCAGCAGCCCACCGGGACTAGCGGATTACGAGCAGTACTTC.

The chain employs TRBV5-1 and TRBJ2-7; TRBD2 aligns across 8 bases. The CDR3 length is 15 residues. CDR1 SGHRS and CDR2 YFSETQ come from the germline V gene. Losses at the gene ends were 8 bases for V and 1 base for J; bases not matched to a gene: 11. CDR3 nucleotides: TGCGCCAGTCCCGTTACTAGCGGTGCTTCCTACGAGCAGTACTTC. Translation: CASPVTSGASYEQYF. Full variable domain (outside the CDR3, taken from reference TRBV5-1 and TRBJ2-7): KAGVTQTPRYLIKTRGQQVTLSCSPISGHRSVSWYQQTPGQGLQFLFEYFSETQRNKGNFPGRFSGRQFSNSRSEMNVSTLELGDSALYLCASPVTSGASYEQYFGPGTRLTVT.

This clone was detected a few times. The V call is TRBV7-9, the J call TRBJ2-7; 9 bases are a match to TRBD1. This CDR3 contains 16 residues. V lost 5 bases and J lost 0; bases outside the gene matches: 8. Germline assignment: CDR1 SEHNR and CDR2 FQNEAQ (reference sequence). The CDR3 nucleotides read TGTGCCAGCAGCCCGCCGGGACAGGGAGTCTCCTACGAGCAGTACTTC. Protein: CASSPPGQGVSYEQYF. The full variable domain, completed using reference TRBV7-9 and TRBJ2-7, is DTGVSQNPRHKITKRGQNVTFRCDPISEHNRLYWYRQTLGQGPEFLTYFQNEAQLEKSRLLSDRFSAERPKGSFSTLEIQRTEQGDSAMYLCASSPPGQGVSYEQYFGPGTRLTVT.

This chain connects TRBV5-1 to TRBJ2-3, with D maybe TRBD1 (6 bases). In germline, CDR1 is SGHRS, CDR2 YFSETQ. V lost 4 bases, J lost 2 bases, and 17 bases lay in between. The CDR3 is made up of 16 amino acids. The CDR3 protein is CASSQQGRGVTDTQYF. The CDR3 nucleotides read TGCGCCAGCAGCCAACAGGGTCGTGGGGTCACAGATACGCAGTATTTT.

In this sample, this clone turned up once. The germline gene is not matched at one end of the junction; a read error may be the cause. The CDR3, as DNA: TGTTCCAGCAGCAAAAAGCGGGAGAACACCGGGGAGCTGTTTTTT. This gives the protein CSSSKKRENTGELFF. The chain joins TRBV7-9 to TRBJ2-2, with TRBD2 matching over 7 bases. This CDR3 region has 15 residues. The germline CDR1 and CDR2 sequences are SEHNR and FQNEAQ (reference sequence). Drawing the rest from reference TRBV7-9 and TRBJ2-2, the complete variable domain is DTGVSQNPRHKITKRGQNVTFRCDPISEHNRLYWYRQTLGQGPEFLTYFQNEAQLEKSRLLSDRFSAERPKGSFSTLEIQRTEQGDSAMYLCSSSKKRENTGELFFGEGSRLTVL.

The chain uses TRBV12-5 and TRBJ2-2, with 7 bases identical to TRBD2. This CDR3 contains 13 residues. V shed 7 bases, J shed 5 bases, and the junction held 4 bases outside the gene matches. CDR1 LGHNT and CDR2 FRNRAP come from the germline V gene. Written as DNA, the CDR3 is TGTGCTAGTGCCCTAGCGGTTACCGGGGAGCTGTTTTTT. Translating gives CASALAVTGELFF. Together with reference TRBV12-5 and TRBJ2-2, the CDR3 gives the full variable domain: DARVTQTPRHKVTEMGQEVTMRCQPILGHNTVFWYRQTMMQGLELLAYFRNRAPLDDSGMPKDRFSAEMPDATLATLKIQPSEPRDSAVYFCASALAVTGELFFGEGSRLTVL.

This chain uses TRBV9 with TRBJ1-2, with D tentatively TRBD1 (6 bases). Germline lookup yields CDR1 SGDLS and CDR2 YYNGEE. V was shortened by 2 bases and J by 2 bases, with 13 bases between the two germline ends. The CDR3 is made up of 15 amino acids. The CDR3 bases are TGTGCCAGCAGCGTGACAGGAATCCTAAACTATGGCTACACCTTC. Residues: CASSVTGILNYGYTF. Combining the CDR3 with reference TRBV9 and TRBJ1-2 gives the whole variable domain DSGVTQTPKHLITATGQRVTLRCSPRSGDLSVYWYQQSLDQGLQFLIQYYNGEERAKGNILERFSAQQFPDLHSELNLSSLELGDSALYFCASSVTGILNYGYTFGSGTRLTVV.

The table lists this clone with a few counts. CDR3 nucleotides: TGTGCCAGCAGCGTGGTTAGCGGGAGGGGGAATGAGCAGTTCTTC. This encodes CASSVVSGRGNEQFF. The J gene is TRBJ2-1, the V gene TRBV9, with TRBD2 matching over 11 bases. Losses at the gene ends were 2 bases for V and 7 bases for J; bases not matched to a gene: 5. The germline V gene encodes CDR1 SGDLS and CDR2 YYNGEE. The CDR3 contains 15 residues. The full variable domain, rest sourced from reference TRBV9 and TRBJ2-1, is DSGVTQTPKHLITATGQRVTLRCSPRSGDLSVYWYQQSLDQGLQFLIQYYNGEERAKGNILERFSAQQFPDLHSELNLSSLELGDSALYFCASSVVSGRGNEQFFGPGTRLTVL.

The rearrangement uses TRBV27 and TRBJ1-1, with 10 bases matching TRBD1. The CDR3 spans 14 residues. Trimming took 5 bases from V and 5 from J; bases not matched to a gene: 5. Germline V gene lookup returns CDR1 MNHEY and CDR2 SMNVEV (reference sequence). CDR3 amino acids: CASSNRDRGTEAFF. DNA of the CDR3: TGTGCCAGCAGTAACCGGGACAGGGGAACTGAAGCTTTCTTT.

The chain recombines TRBV29-1 with TRBJ1-4; D not certain. Germline CDR1 and CDR2: SQVTM and ANQGSEA. V gave up 4 bases and J gave up 5 bases, with 5 bases separating them. The CDR3 runs 11 residues. The CDR3 region is CSVAVNEKLFF. The CDR3 coding sequence is TGCAGCGTTGCCGTGAATGAAAAACTGTTTTTT.